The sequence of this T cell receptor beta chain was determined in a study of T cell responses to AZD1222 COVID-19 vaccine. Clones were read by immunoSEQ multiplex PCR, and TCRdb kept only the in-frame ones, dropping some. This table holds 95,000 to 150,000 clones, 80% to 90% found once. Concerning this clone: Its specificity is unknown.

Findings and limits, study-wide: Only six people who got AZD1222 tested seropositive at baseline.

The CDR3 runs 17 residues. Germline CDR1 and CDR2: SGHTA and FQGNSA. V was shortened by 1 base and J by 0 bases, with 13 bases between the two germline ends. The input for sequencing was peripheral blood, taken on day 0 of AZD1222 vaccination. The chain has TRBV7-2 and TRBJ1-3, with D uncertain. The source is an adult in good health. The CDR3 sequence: CASSLVVRVISGNTIYF. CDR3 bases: TGTGCCAGCAGCTTAGTGGTCAGAGTGATCTCTGGAAACACCATATATTTT.